This T cell receptor beta chain was sequenced in a study of blood T cell repertoires in COVID-19. Ages ranged from about 18 to 89 years, with residence in about 23 US areas. Data came from immunoSEQ multiplex PCR; TCRdb stores just in-frame clones and leaves some out. The data show 350,000 to 550,000 clones, 87% seen once. Germline CDR1 MNHEY, CDR2 SMNVEV (reference sequence). V lost 3 bases, J lost 7 bases, and 13 bases lay in between. The CDR3 runs 13 residues. Material: PBMCs or T cells enriched from blood (not recorded which). The clonotype comes from a young woman with acute COVID-19. This chain connects TRBV27 to TRBJ2-7; a weak D match, TRBD2 (5 bases). The CDR3 is CASSFHPRGEQYF. Here the CDR3 DNA reads TGTGCCAGCAGTTTTCATCCCCGAGGGGAGCAGTACTTC.